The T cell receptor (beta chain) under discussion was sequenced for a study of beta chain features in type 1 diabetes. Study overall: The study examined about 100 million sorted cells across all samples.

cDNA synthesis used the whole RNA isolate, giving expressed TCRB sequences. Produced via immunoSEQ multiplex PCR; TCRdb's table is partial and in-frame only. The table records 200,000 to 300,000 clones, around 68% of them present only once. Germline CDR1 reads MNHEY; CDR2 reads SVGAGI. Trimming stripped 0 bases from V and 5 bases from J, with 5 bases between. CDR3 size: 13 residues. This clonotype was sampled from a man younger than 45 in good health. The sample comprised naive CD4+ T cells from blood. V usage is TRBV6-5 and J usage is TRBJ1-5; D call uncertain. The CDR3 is CASSYSRDQPQHF. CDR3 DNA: TGTGCCAGCAGTTACTCAAGGGATCAGCCCCAGCATTTT.